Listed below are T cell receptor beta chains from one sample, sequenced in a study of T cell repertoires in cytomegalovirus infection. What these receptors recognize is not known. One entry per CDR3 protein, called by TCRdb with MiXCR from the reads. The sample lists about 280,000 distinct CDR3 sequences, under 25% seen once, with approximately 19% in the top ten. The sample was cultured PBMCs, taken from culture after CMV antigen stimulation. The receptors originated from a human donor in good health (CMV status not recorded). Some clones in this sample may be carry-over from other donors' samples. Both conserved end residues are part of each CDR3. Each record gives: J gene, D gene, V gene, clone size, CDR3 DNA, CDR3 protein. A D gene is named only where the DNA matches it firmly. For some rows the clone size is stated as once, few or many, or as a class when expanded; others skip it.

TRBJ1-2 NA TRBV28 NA TGTGCCAGCAGCGTACTTACCAGGGGTACGGACTACACCTTC CASSVLTRGTDYTF
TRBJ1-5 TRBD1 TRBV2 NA TGTGCCAGCAGGGATGACAGGGGACTCAATCAGCCCCAGCATTTT CASRDDRGLNQPQHF
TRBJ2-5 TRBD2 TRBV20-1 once TGCAGTGCTCCCGGGGGGTCCGAAGAGACCCAGTACTTC CSAPGGSEETQYF
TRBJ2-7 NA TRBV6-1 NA TGTGCCAGCAGGCGTCAAGGGGGTCCCTACGAGCAGTACTTC CASRRQGGPYEQYF
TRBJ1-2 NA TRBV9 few TGTGCCAGCAGCCCTAGTATGGCATCGGGCATTAAAAACTATGGCTACACCTTC CASSPSMASGIKNYGYTF
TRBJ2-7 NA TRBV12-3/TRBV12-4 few TGTGCCAGCAGAGTGTCGGGGGTCGAGCAGTACTTC CASRVSGVEQYF
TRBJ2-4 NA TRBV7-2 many TGTGCCAGCAGCTCCTATAGGGGGCGGGAGAAAGGCAAAAACATTCAGTACTTC CASSSYRGREKGKNIQYF
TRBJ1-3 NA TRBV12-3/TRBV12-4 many TGTGCCAGCAGTGTAACTCTGGCGGGCTCTGGAAACACCATATATTTT CASSVTLAGSGNTIYF
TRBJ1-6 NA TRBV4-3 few TGCGCCAGCAGCCAAGGGGGGGGCTCCTATAATTCACCCCTCCACTTT CASSQGGGSYNSPLHF
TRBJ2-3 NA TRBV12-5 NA TGTGCTAGTGGTTCCATGACCGAGAGGGATACGCAGTATTTT CASGSMTERDTQYF
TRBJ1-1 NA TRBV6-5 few TGTGCCAGCAGTTACCTCGGGCCTAACACTGAAGCTTTCTTT CASSYLGPNTEAFF
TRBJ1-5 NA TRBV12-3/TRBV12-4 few TGTGCCAGCCATTGGTCCGGGAATAGCAATCAGCCCCAGCATTTT CASHWSGNSNQPQHF
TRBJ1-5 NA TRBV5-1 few TGCGCCAGCAGCTTGTCCGGCGGCCCTCAGCCCCAGCATTTT CASSLSGGPQPQHF
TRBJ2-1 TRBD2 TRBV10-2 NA TGCGCCAGCAGTCGAGCGGGAGGAGATAAGGAGCAGTTCTTC CASSRAGGDKEQFF
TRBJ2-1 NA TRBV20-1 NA TGCAGTGCTAGGATGGCGGGGATAGCCTACAATGAGCAGTTCTTC CSARMAGIAYNEQFF
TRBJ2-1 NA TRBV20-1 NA TGCAGTGCTAGAGATTTCGGGGGAGGCCGGAATGAGCAGTTCTTC CSARDFGGGRNEQFF
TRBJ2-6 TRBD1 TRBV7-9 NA TGTGCCAGCAGCTTAGGCGGTTTGGGGGACAGAGATGGCGTCCTGACTTTC CASSLGGLGDRDGVLTF
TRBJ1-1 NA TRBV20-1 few TGCAGTGTCAGATCAGGGAACACTGAAGCTTTCTTT CSVRSGNTEAFF